Sequencing of this T cell receptor beta chain was carried out in a study of blood T cells in healthy people across ages. This clonotype has only a few counts. The total RNA that was extracted per sample amounted to at least 5 micrograms. The CDR3 has 16 residues. Deletions cut 5 bases from V and 1 base from J, with 16 bases between. Germline lookup yields CDR1 SEHNR and CDR2 FQNEAQ (reference sequence). Primers used in a second PCR of roughly 6 to 11 cycles were a sample-barcoded 5' primer and a J-beta primer mix. Via MiXCR, TCRdb re-called the 5' RACE reads, giving one row per CDR3 protein. This table has almost 800,000 distinct CDR3 sequences, 58% appearing once.

The chain combines TRBV7-9 with TRBJ2-3; D is perhaps TRBD1 or TRBD2 (5 bases each). The material sequenced was blood. The TCR originated in a man aged 25-40 years in good health. CDR3 sequence reads: CASSELGTIGTDTQYF. CDR3 DNA sequence: TGTGCCAGCAGCGAGTTGGGGACGATCGGCACAGATACGCAGTATTTT.